This T cell receptor beta chain was documented in a study of blood T cell repertoires in COVID-19. Study summary: Both acute and convalescent COVID-19 samples were obtained from the United States, Italy and Spain. In each case, the material was cDNA or gDNA derived from T cells, B-cell-depleted T cells, or PBMCs.

As handled by the study authors: Reference gene primer amplification in the assay estimated nucleated cell counts. Repertoires were generated with immunoSEQ multiplex PCR, while TCRdb's copy carries only in-frame clones and drops some. V and J calls and clone size are those listed in that table; D and trimming were worked out from the DNA. The sample has approximately 280,000 clones, over 75% seen once. Germline values: CDR1 SGHRS, CDR2 YFSETQ. The CDR3 sequence is 15 residues long. J was trimmed by 7 bases and V by 1 base; bases with no gene match: 5. Material for sequencing was peripheral blood. This TCR derives from a man aged 50 or older with active or convalescent COVID-19. The chain combines TRBV5-1 with TRBJ1-6, with 7 bases lining up with TRBD1. The CDR3 loop reads CASSLSGQLNSPLHF. Written as DNA, the CDR3 is TGCGCCAGCAGCTTGTCGGGACAGCTAAATTCACCCCTCCACTTT.